Each of the 7 T cell receptor beta chains below was sequenced from the same sample in a study of blood T cell repertoires in COVID-19. Some clones are missing from TCRdb's copy, which holds only in-frame ones; the method was immunoSEQ multiplex PCR. The sample holds roughly 410,000 clones; roughly nine tenths are singletons and the top ten take around 1.3%. The sample was peripheral blood. The receptors here all came from a man aged 35 to 55 with acute or convalescent COVID-19.

This rearrangement joins TRBV28 to TRBJ2-4; the D gene is possibly TRBD1 (6 bases). Germline V lookup: CDR1 MDHEN, CDR2 SYDVKM. Between the trimmed V and J ends, which lost 2 bases and 0 bases, there was a span of 11 bases. The CDR3 is made up of 16 amino acids. The chain's CDR3 is CASSLGQGLAKNIQYF. In DNA, the CDR3 is TGTGCCAGCAGTTTAGGCCAGGGGTTAGCCAAAAACATTCAGTACTTC.

About this clone itself: This sequence may be a read error, since a much larger clone differs from it by one base. DNA for the CDR3: TGCGCCAGCAGCTTGGCTAGCGGGAGTTACGAGCAGTACTTC. Its translation is CASSLASGSYEQYF. V is TRBV5-1 and J is TRBJ2-7; 10 positions agree with TRBD2. The CDR3 has 14 amino acids. V trimming: 0 bases; J trimming: 4 bases; junction bases outside the gene matches: 1. CDR1 is SGHRS, CDR2 YFSETQ, per germline.

The chain carries TRBV15 and TRBJ2-1; 10 bases match TRBD1. The CDR3 is 17 residues long. V was clipped by 3 bases and J by 4 bases; unmatched bases: 9. Germline values: CDR1 LNHNV, CDR2 YYDKDF (reference sequence). In DNA, the CDR3 is TGTGCCACCAGCAGGGGTATACGGGACAGGGGTTACAATGAGCAGTTCTTC. Translated, it gives CATSRGIRDRGYNEQFF.

This clone was seen once. This chain uses TRBV6-5 with TRBJ1-2; 7 positions match TRBD1. Unmatched junction bases numbered 6, after V lost 6 bases and J lost 5 bases. The V gene's germline CDR1 is MNHEY and CDR2 SVGAGI. The CDR3 runs to 13 residues. For the CDR3, the DNA is TGTGCCAGCAGGTTACAGGGGCCATATGGCTACACCTTC. This translates into CASRLQGPYGYTF.

This rearrangement joins TRBV15 to TRBJ2-2, with TRBD2 matching over 7 bases. Looked up from germline, CDR1 is LNHNV and CDR2 is YYDKDF (reference sequence). J gave up 1 base and V 1 base, and 9 bases lay outside the gene matches. The CDR3 has 18 amino acids. CDR3 sequence (DNA): TGTGCCACCAGCAGAGGCCCCGCGCTAGCGGTGAACACCGGGGAGCTGTTTTTT. Translating it yields CATSRGPALAVNTGELFF.

This sequence joins TRBV20-1 and TRBJ2-7; TRBD1 is a possible D gene (6 bases). This CDR3 is built from 18 residues. CDR1 and CDR2 from the germline V gene are DFQATT and SNEGSKA (reference sequence). Trimming removed 3 bases at V and 4 bases at J, with 28 bases between. CDR3 bases: TGCAGTGCTAGTTTACTTGGACAGACTCCCAGGGCCCTGTACGAGCAGTACTTC. It codes for CSASLLGQTPRALYEQYF.

The gene calls are TRBV3-1 (or the pseudogene TRBV3-2) and TRBJ2-5, with no clear D. Germline V gives CDR1 LGHDT, CDR2 YNNKEL (reference sequence). The CDR3 has 13 residues. V was pared by 1 base and J by 5 bases, with 8 bases between. The CDR3 loop is CASSQGGSETQYF. The CDR3 region has the DNA TGTGCCAGCAGCCAAGGTGGTAGCGAGACCCAGTACTTC.